These T cell receptor beta chains were read from a single sample in a study of blood T cell repertoires in COVID-19. Repertoires were generated with immunoSEQ multiplex PCR, while TCRdb's copy carries only in-frame clones and drops some. The data contain roughly 150,000 clones, approximately 90% of them singletons. Specimen: peripheral blood. Receptors were obtained from a man between 18 and 29 years old with COVID-19, enrolled during active disease. CDR3s include the opening cysteine and the closing phenylalanine or tryptophan. D genes are given only for firm matches.

TRBV19	TRBJ2-3	TRBD1	TGTGCCAGTCGGACAGGGGGCACAGATACGCAGTATTTT	CASRTGGTDTQYF
TRBV11-2	TRBJ2-1	.	TGTGCCAGCAGCTTAGGCCAGGACTATGAGCAGTTCTTC	CASSLGQDYEQFF
TRBV6-5	TRBJ1-3	.	TGTGCCAGCAGTCGACAATCAGTCTCTGGAAACACCATATATTTT	CASSRQSVSGNTIYF
TRBV4-2	TRBJ2-2	.	TGTGCCAGCAGCCAAGGAAGGGCAGGGGGGACCGGGGAGCTGTTTTTT	CASSQGRAGGTGELFF
TRBV28	TRBJ2-1	TRBD2	TGTGCCAGCAGTTTAGATCCTAGCGGGAGTGATGAGCAGTTCTTC	CASSLDPSGSDEQFF
TRBV5-6	TRBJ2-2	TRBD2	TGTGCCAGCAGCTCTTATGACTCTAGCGGGAGCCCGACCGGGGAGCTGTTTTTT	CASSSYDSSGSPTGELFF
TRBV6-1	TRBJ1-5	.	TGTGCCAGCAGTGCCGTTCAGGGTTATAGCAATCAGCCCCAGCATTTT	CASSAVQGYSNQPQHF
TRBV7-8	TRBJ1-5	.	TGTGCCAGCAGCTTATTGGCAGGGCCGAGCAATCAGCCCCAGCATTTT	CASSLLAGPSNQPQHF
TRBV19	TRBJ1-1	.	TGTGCCAGTAGTTTAACGACTGGAGTCACTGAAGCTTTCTTT	CASSLTTGVTEAFF
TRBV10-3	TRBJ2-7	.	TGTGCCATCGGGCGGGACCTAGGTTACGAGCAGTACTTC	CAIGRDLGYEQYF
TRBV4-3	TRBJ2-7	.	TGCGCCAGCAGCCAAGACGTCTACAGGGAGCAGTACTTC	CASSQDVYREQYF